Each of the 14 T cell receptor beta chains below was sequenced from the same sample in a study of blood T cell repertoires in COVID-19. Here immunoSEQ multiplex PCR was the method, and the copy in TCRdb shows in-frame clones only, minus some. The data show roughly 84,000 clones, roughly 75% seen once. Sequencing was carried out using peripheral blood. These receptors were obtained from a woman in her fifties or sixties with acute or convalescent COVID-19.

The chain couples TRBV5-1 to TRBJ1-4; TRBD1 matches 8 bases. The junction had 7 bases not matched to a gene; V was cut back by 5 bases and J by 7 bases. CDR1 and CDR2 from the germline V gene are SGHRS and YFSETQ. The CDR3 has 14 residues. CDR3 loop: CASREGQGAEKLFF. The CDR3 DNA reads TGCGCCAGCAGGGAAGGGCAGGGGGCTGAAAAACTGTTTTTT. Looking up the rest from reference TRBV5-1 and TRBJ1-4 gives the full variable domain: KAGVTQTPRYLIKTRGQQVTLSCSPISGHRSVSWYQQTPGQGLQFLFEYFSETQRNKGNFPGRFSGRQFSNSRSEMNVSTLELGDSALYLCASREGQGAEKLFFGSGTQLSVL.

This clone appeared a few times. The rearrangement joins TRBV3-1 (or the pseudogene TRBV3-2) to TRBJ1-2; 10 bases are shared with TRBD1. The CDR3 contains 17 residues. The trim removed 5 bases at V and 0 bases at J, leaving 9 bases unmatched. CDR1 LGHDT and CDR2 YNNKEL come from the germline V gene (reference sequence). CDR3 in DNA: TGTGCCAGCAGCTCCCGGGACAGGGGTGCATCTAACTATGGCTACACCTTC. Translating it yields CASSSRDRGASNYGYTF.

The CDR3 reads CATSREWEQGVIYGYTF. The CDR3 nucleotides read TGTGCCACCAGCAGAGAGTGGGAACAGGGGGTGATCTATGGCTACACCTTC. The chain has TRBV15 and TRBJ1-2; 8 bases align to TRBD1. The CDR3 is 17 amino acids. Germline loops: CDR1 LNHNV, CDR2 YYDKDF (reference sequence). The V and J ends lost 0 bases and 4 bases, in that order; junction bases with no gene match: 10.

There are a few counts of this clone. The chain's CDR3 is CATSRDRGAGELFF. DNA for the CDR3: TGTGCCACCAGCAGAGATCGGGGTGCCGGGGAGCTGTTTTTT. This rearrangement joins TRBV15 to TRBJ2-2; D possibly corresponds to TRBD2 (5 bases). This CDR3 has 14 amino acids. The V gene's germline CDR1 is LNHNV and CDR2 YYDKDF (reference sequence). V was trimmed by 0 bases and J by 6 bases, leaving 8 bases between them.

This clone was counted once. The chain has TRBV28 and TRBJ2-3; D might be TRBD2 (6 bases). V lost 6 bases and J 2 bases, leaving 15 bases between the germline ends. Germline CDR1 is MDHEN and CDR2 is SYDVKM. There are 15 residues in the CDR3. The CDR3 loop reads CASSRGYHNTDTQYF. The CDR3 coding sequence is TGTGCCAGCAGCCGGGGGTACCATAACACAGATACGCAGTATTTT. Full variable domain (outside the CDR3, taken from reference TRBV28 and TRBJ2-3): DVKVTQSSRYLVKRTGEKVFLECVQDMDHENMFWYRQDPGLGLRLIYFSYDVKMKEKGDIPEGYSVSREKKERFSLILESASTNQTSMYLCASSRGYHNTDTQYFGPGTRLTVL.

This chain joins TRBV6-5 and TRBJ1-1; 7 bases are shared with TRBD1. Germline trimming cut 5 bases from V and 0 bases from J; bases unmatched to any gene: 6. CDR3 size: 15 residues. Germline CDR1 reads MNHEY; CDR2 reads SVGAGI. The CDR3 loop reads CASSPTGLVNTEAFF. As DNA, the CDR3 is TGTGCCAGCAGTCCGACAGGGTTGGTGAACACTGAAGCTTTCTTT.

CDR3 sequence reads: CASSQTAFRGSNYGYTF. CDR3 bases: TGTGCCAGCAGCCAGACGGCTTTTCGGGGAAGTAACTATGGCTACACCTTC. The chain uses TRBV4-2 and TRBJ1-2; no firm D call. Trimming pared 3 bases from V and 1 base from J, leaving 18 bases between. The length of the CDR3 is 17 residues. Germline lookup yields CDR1 LGHNA and CDR2 YNFKEQ.

The chain employs TRBV7-2 and TRBJ1-5; D uncertain. Germline lookup yields CDR1 SGHTA and CDR2 FQGNSA. This CDR3 spans 13 amino acids. V lost 2 bases and J 7 bases, leaving 9 bases between the germline ends. CDR3 sequence: CASSLSIVQPQHF. CDR3 nucleotides: TGTGCCAGCAGCTTATCTATAGTGCAGCCCCAGCATTTT. The variable domain in full, completed from reference TRBV7-2 and TRBJ1-5, reads GAGVSQSPSNKVTEKGKDVELRCDPISGHTALYWYRQSLGQGLEFLIYFQGNSAPDKSGLPSDRFSAERTGGSVSTLTIQRTQQEDSAVYLCASSLSIVQPQHFGDGTRLSIL.

This clone was observed a few times. The V call is TRBV19, the J call TRBJ1-1; D ambiguous. CDR1 and CDR2 from the germline V gene are LNHDA and SQIVND (reference sequence). The CDR3 consists of 13 residues. V was cut by 2 bases and J by 5 bases, with 9 bases left in between. CDR3 in amino acids: CASSITGRTEAFF. CDR3 DNA: TGTGCCAGTAGTATAACGGGGAGGACTGAAGCTTTCTTT.

The gene calls are TRBV4-2 and TRBJ1-2; possible D gene TRBD1, 6 bases. CDR3 length equals 16 residues. Germline loops: CDR1 LGHNA, CDR2 YNFKEQ. Trimming took off 0 bases at V and 6 bases at J, with 17 bases between the two ends. CDR3 in amino acids: CASSQELEGGGDGYTF. CDR3 DNA sequence: TGTGCCAGCAGCCAAGAACTTGAAGGGGGGGGTGATGGCTACACCTTC.

This CDR3 is CASSYSGQGKHEQYF. CDR3 in DNA: TGTGCCAGCAGTTACTCCGGGCAGGGGAAACACGAGCAGTACTTC. This sequence joins TRBV6-5 and TRBJ2-7; perhaps TRBD1 as D (6 bases). Trimming shortened V by 0 bases and J by 5 bases, and 14 bases separated the two germline ends. Germline CDR1 and CDR2: MNHEY and SVGAGI. CDR3 size: 15 residues.

The rearrangement uses TRBV7-2 and TRBJ2-5, with 10 bases lining up with TRBD1. Germline-derived CDR1 and CDR2 are SGHTA and FQGNSA. Unmatched junction bases numbered 5, after V lost 0 bases and J lost 4 bases. CDR3 length: 16 amino acids. In DNA form, the CDR3 reads TGTGCCAGCAGCTTAGCGAGACAGGGGGCGAGAGAGACCCAGTACTTC. Its protein is CASSLARQGARETQYF.

CDR3: CASSLGEAETQYF. The DNA for the CDR3 is TGTGCCAGCAGCTTAGGGGAGGCAGAGACCCAGTACTTC. The V and J genes are TRBV11-2 and TRBJ2-5; tentatively, D is TRBD2 (6 bases). The CDR3 consists of 13 residues. Between the trimmed V and J ends, which lost 1 base and 4 bases, there was a span of 7 bases. The germline CDR1 and CDR2 sequences are SGHAT and FQNNGV.

The chain combines TRBV25-1 with TRBJ1-1; TRBD1 might be the D (6 bases). Trimming took off 3 bases at V and 1 base at J, with 9 bases between the two ends. Germline V CDR1 and CDR2: MGHDK, SYGVNS. The CDR3 has 14 amino acids. The chain's CDR3 is CASSDGGSNTEAFF. The DNA for the CDR3 is TGTGCCAGCAGTGATGGGGGCTCGAACACTGAAGCTTTCTTT.